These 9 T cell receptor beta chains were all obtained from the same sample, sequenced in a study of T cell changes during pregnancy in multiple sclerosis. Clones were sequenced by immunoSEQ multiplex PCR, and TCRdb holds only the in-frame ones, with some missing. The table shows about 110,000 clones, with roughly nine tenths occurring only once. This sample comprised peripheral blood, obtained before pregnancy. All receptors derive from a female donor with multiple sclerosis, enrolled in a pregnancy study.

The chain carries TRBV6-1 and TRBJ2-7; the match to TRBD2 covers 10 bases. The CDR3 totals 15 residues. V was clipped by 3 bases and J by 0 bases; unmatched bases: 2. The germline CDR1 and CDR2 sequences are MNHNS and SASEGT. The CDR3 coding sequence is TGTGCCAGCAGTGATCGACTAGCGGGCTCCTACGAGCAGTACTTC. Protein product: CASSDRLAGSYEQYF.

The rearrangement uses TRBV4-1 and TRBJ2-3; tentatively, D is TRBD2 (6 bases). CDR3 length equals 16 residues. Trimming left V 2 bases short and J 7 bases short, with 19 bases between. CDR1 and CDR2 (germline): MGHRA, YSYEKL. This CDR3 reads CASSQLGREGTHTQYF. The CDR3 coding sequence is TGCGCCAGCAGCCAATTAGGGCGGGAAGGCACCCATACGCAGTATTTT.

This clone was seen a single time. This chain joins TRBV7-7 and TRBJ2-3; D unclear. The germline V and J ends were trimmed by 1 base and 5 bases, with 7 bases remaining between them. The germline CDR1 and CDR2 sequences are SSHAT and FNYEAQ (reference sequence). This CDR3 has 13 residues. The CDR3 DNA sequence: TGTGCCAGCAGCTTAGGCTCCAGAGATACGCAGTATTTT. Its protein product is CASSLGSRDTQYF. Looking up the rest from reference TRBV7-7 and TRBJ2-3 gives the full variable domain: GAGVSQSPRYKVTKRGQDVTLRCDPISSHATLYWYQQALGQGPEFLTYFNYEAQPDKSGLPSDRFSAERPEGSISTLTIQRTEQRDSAMYRCASSLGSRDTQYFGPGTRLTVL.

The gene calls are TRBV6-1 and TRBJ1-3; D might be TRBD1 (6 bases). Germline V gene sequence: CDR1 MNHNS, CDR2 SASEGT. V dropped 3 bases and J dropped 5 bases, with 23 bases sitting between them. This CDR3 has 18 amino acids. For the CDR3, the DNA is TGTGCCAGCAGTGACCCCCAAACAGGGTCAGGTATGAGAAACACCATATATTTT. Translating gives CASSDPQTGSGMRNTIYF.

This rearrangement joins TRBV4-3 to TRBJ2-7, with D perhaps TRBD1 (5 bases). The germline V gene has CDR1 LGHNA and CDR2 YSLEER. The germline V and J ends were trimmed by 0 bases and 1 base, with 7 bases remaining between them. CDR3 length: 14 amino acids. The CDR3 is CASSQDPGSYEQYF. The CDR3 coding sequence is TGCGCCAGCAGCCAAGATCCAGGGTCCTACGAGCAGTACTTC.

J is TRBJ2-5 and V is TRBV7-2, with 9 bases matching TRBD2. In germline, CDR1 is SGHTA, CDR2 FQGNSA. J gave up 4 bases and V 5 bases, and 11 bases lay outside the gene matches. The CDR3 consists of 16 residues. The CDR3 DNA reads TGTGCCAGCAGCCCGACTAGGGCTAGCGGGGCAGAGACCCAGTACTTC. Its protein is CASSPTRASGAETQYF.

CDR3: CASSLGPGSLTEAFF. Here the CDR3 DNA reads TGTGCCAGCAGCTTAGGTCCGGGTTCATTGACTGAAGCTTTCTTT. The chain recombines TRBV11-2 with TRBJ1-1; D unresolved. The germline CDR1 and CDR2 sequences are SGHAT and FQNNGV. The V gene lost 1 base and the J gene lost 5 bases, with 14 bases spanning the gap. This CDR3 contains 15 residues.

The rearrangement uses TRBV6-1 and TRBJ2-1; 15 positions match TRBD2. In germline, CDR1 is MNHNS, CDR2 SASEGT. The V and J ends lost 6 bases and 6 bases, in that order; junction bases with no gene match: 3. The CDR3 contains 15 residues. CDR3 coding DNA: TGTGCCAGCAGAGGACTAGCGGGAGGGGGCAATGAGCAGTTCTTC. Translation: CASRGLAGGGNEQFF.

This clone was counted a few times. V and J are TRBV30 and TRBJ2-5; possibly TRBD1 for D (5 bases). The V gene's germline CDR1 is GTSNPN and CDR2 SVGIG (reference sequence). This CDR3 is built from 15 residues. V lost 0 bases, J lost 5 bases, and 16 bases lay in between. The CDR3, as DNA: TGTGCCTGGAGTGTAGGGGTAGTGGACCGGGAGACCCAGTACTTC. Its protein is CAWSVGVVDRETQYF.